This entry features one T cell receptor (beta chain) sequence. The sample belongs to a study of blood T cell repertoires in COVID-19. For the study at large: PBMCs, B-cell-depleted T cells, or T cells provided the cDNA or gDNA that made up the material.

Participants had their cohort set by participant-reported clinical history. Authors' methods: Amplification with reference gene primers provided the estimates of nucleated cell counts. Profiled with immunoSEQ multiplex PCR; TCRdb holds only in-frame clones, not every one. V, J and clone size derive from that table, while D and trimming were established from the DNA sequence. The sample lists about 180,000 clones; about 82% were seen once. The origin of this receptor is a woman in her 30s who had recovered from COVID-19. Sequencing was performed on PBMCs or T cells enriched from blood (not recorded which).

CDR3 DNA sequence: TGTGCCAGCTCACCTGGACTAGCGGGAGGTTCGGGCACCGGGGAGCTGTTTTTT. Amino acid sequence: CASSPGLAGGSGTGELFF. The chain employs TRBV18 and TRBJ2-2; 14 bases agree with TRBD2. The CDR3 spans 18 residues. CDR1 and CDR2 from the germline V gene are KGHSH and LQKENI. Trimming took 3 bases from V and 4 from J; bases not matched to a gene: 7. The full variable domain, in which reference TRBV18 and TRBJ2-2 provide the parts outside the CDR3, is NAGVMQNPRHLVRRRGQEARLRCSPMKGHSHVYWYRQLPEEGLKFMVYLQKENIIDESGMPKERFSAEFPKEGPSILRIQQVVRGDSAAYFCASSPGLAGGSGTGELFFGEGSRLTVL.